The 26 T cell receptor beta chains reported below all come from one sample, sequenced in a study of T cells in Graves' hyperthyroidism and ophthalmopathy. Amplified TCR beta CDR3 regions derived from RNA transcripts. In the first-round RT-PCR of the TCR CDR3, the HTBI primer set was used. TCRdb independently ran MiXCR on the multiplex PCR reads; one entry per CDR3 protein. The sample lists roughly 700,000 distinct CDR3 sequences, 17% occurring once. Sequencing was carried out using blood. These receptors were taken from a man aged 50-60 years with Graves' hyperthyroidism.

The V call is TRBV4-3, the J call TRBJ1-5; 8 positions agree with TRBD1. The ends lost 1 base at V and 2 bases at J; junction bases unmatched: 7. The CDR3 length is 17 residues. CDR1 and CDR2 from the germline V gene are LGHNA and YSLEER. The CDR3 is CASSQGTGNFRNQPQHF. CDR3 DNA sequence: TGCGCCAGCAGCCAAGGGACAGGGAATTTTCGCAATCAGCCCCAGCATTTT.

The rearrangement uses TRBV5-6 and TRBJ1-1; a possible D gene is TRBD1 (5 bases). CDR1 and CDR2 (germline): SGHDT, YYEEEE. The CDR3 is made up of 13 amino acids. With 4 bases removed from V and 5 bases from J, the gap between germline ends came to 12 bases. The CDR3 DNA sequence: TGTGCCAGCAGCGGGGGACCCGAGACTGAAGCTTTCTTT. Residues: CASSGGPETEAFF. Looking up the rest from reference TRBV5-6 and TRBJ1-1 gives the full variable domain: DAGVTQSPTHLIKTRGQQVTLRCSPKSGHDTVSWYQQALGQGPQFIFQYYEEEERQRGNFPDRFSGHQFPNYSSELNVNALLLGDSALYLCASSGGPETEAFFGQGTRLTVV.

This clonotype was observed many times. V gene TRBV7-2 combines with J gene TRBJ2-3, with 7 positions matching TRBD2. CDR3 length equals 16 residues. CDR1 is SGHTA and CDR2 is FQGNSA in the germline V gene. With V trimmed by 1 base and J by 6 bases, 10 bases remained unmatched. The CDR3: CASSLGAGVSIDTQYF. In DNA, the CDR3 is TGTGCCAGCAGCTTAGGGGCGGGAGTTTCCATTGATACGCAGTATTTT. Full variable domain (rest looked up from reference TRBV7-2 and TRBJ2-3): GAGVSQSPSNKVTEKGKDVELRCDPISGHTALYWYRQSLGQGLEFLIYFQGNSAPDKSGLPSDRFSAERTGGSVSTLTIQRTQQEDSAVYLCASSLGAGVSIDTQYFGPGTRLTVL.

This sequence joins TRBV9 and TRBJ1-6, with a possible D match to TRBD1 (6 bases). There are 18 residues in the CDR3. Looked up from germline, CDR1 is SGDLS and CDR2 is YYNGEE. V was cut by 0 bases and J by 0 bases, with 13 bases left in between. CDR3 sequence reads: CASSVEGTPSSYNSPLHF. CDR3 DNA: TGTGCCAGCAGCGTAGAAGGGACACCGAGCTCCTATAATTCACCCCTCCACTTT.

The gene calls are TRBV29-1 and TRBJ1-1; D is undetermined. Trimming shortened V by 7 bases and J by 1 base, and 10 bases separated the two germline ends. The CDR3 runs 12 residues. Germline V lookup: CDR1 SQVTM, CDR2 ANQGSEA. CDR3 amino acids: CSAQEGNTEAFF. The DNA of the CDR3 is TGCAGCGCACAAGAGGGGAACACTGAAGCTTTCTTT.

This clonotype was counted ten times or more. The rearrangement uses TRBV7-2 and TRBJ2-4; a possible D gene is TRBD1 (5 bases). Trimming pared 6 bases from V and 1 base from J, leaving 10 bases between. The germline gives CDR1 SGHTA, CDR2 FQGNSA. The CDR3 spans 14 residues. Written as DNA, the CDR3 is TGTGCCAGCAGTCCGACAGTTGCCAAAAACATTCAGTACTTC. Protein: CASSPTVAKNIQYF. Combining the CDR3 with reference TRBV7-2 and TRBJ2-4 gives the whole variable domain GAGVSQSPSNKVTEKGKDVELRCDPISGHTALYWYRQSLGQGLEFLIYFQGNSAPDKSGLPSDRFSAERTGGSVSTLTIQRTQQEDSAVYLCASSPTVAKNIQYFGAGTRLSVL.

At least ten counts were recorded for this clonotype. The J gene is TRBJ2-5, the V gene TRBV10-3; a weak D match, TRBD2 (6 bases). Germline V gives CDR1 ENHRY, CDR2 SYGVKD. The CDR3 spans 13 residues. V was shortened by 4 bases and J by 4 bases, with 10 bases between the two germline ends. CDR3 residues: CAISGDFGETQYF. The CDR3 region has the DNA TGTGCCATCAGTGGGGACTTCGGAGAGACCCAGTACTTC.

In this sample, this clonotype turned up many times. The CDR3: CASTDTEPYEQYF. The CDR3 bases are TGTGCCAGCACCGATACAGAACCCTACGAGCAGTACTTC. The chain couples TRBV6-1 to TRBJ2-7; D gene ambiguous. Looked up from germline, CDR1 is MNHNS and CDR2 is SASEGT. Trimming left V 7 bases short and J 2 bases short, with 12 bases between. CDR3 length equals 13 residues.

Ten or more counts support this clonotype. V usage is TRBV29-1 and J usage is TRBJ2-6; 12 positions match TRBD2. Per the germline V gene, CDR1 is SQVTM and CDR2 is ANQGSEA. Trimming removed 4 bases from V and 1 base from J; junction bases left unmatched: 8. The CDR3 totals 18 residues. CDR3: CSVGPELAGGSGANVLTF. CDR3 nucleotide sequence: TGCAGCGTTGGGCCCGAACTAGCGGGAGGTTCTGGGGCCAACGTCCTGACTTTC.

This rearrangement joins TRBV5-6 to TRBJ2-4; D unclear. Trimming shortened V by 3 bases and J by 0 bases, and 13 bases separated the two germline ends. This CDR3 spans 16 amino acids. Germline values: CDR1 SGHDT, CDR2 YYEEEE. The CDR3 nucleotides read TGTGCCAGCAGCTCCGCCCTCGGGCTAGCCAAAAACATTCAGTACTTC. Translated: CASSSALGLAKNIQYF.

In this sample, this clonotype turned up a few times. The V gene is TRBV20-1, the J gene TRBJ1-1; 9 positions agree with TRBD1. The CDR3 has 13 amino acids. Trimming cost V 3 bases and J 10 bases; bases outside gene matches: 9. The germline V gene encodes CDR1 DFQATT and CDR2 SNEGSKA (reference sequence). CDR3 loop: CSASPTSDRGAFF. The CDR3 coding sequence is TGCAGTGCTAGTCCCACCTCGGACAGGGGAGCTTTCTTT.

This clonotype was recorded at least ten times. This chain uses TRBV2 with TRBJ2-6; D may be TRBD2 (5 bases). This CDR3 is built from 17 residues. V lost 4 bases and J 0 bases, leaving 13 bases between the germline ends. CDR1 SNHLY and CDR2 FYNNEI come from the germline V gene. CDR3 sequence reads: CASSGVGSRSGANVLTF. Here the CDR3 DNA reads TGTGCCAGCAGTGGAGTAGGGAGTCGCTCTGGGGCCAACGTCCTGACTTTC.

Only a few counts were recorded for this clonotype. The chain is built from TRBV24-1 and TRBJ2-3; 7 bases line up with TRBD1. With V trimmed by 4 bases and J by 5 bases, 8 bases remained unmatched. Germline-derived CDR1 and CDR2 are KGHDR and SFDVKD. CDR3 length equals 15 residues. DNA for the CDR3: TGTGCCACCAGTGAAATGACAGGGCTGAGAGATACGCAGTATTTT. Translated: CATSEMTGLRDTQYF.

The genes are TRBV7-8 and TRBJ2-1, with a tentative D call TRBD2 (5 bases). Germline V lookup: CDR1 SGHVS, CDR2 FQNEAQ. CDR3 length: 15 residues. V was pared by 2 bases and J by 6 bases, with 14 bases between. The DNA of the CDR3 is TGTGCCAGCAGCTTAACTAGACTCTTGGGCAATGAGCAGTTCTTC. This translates into CASSLTRLLGNEQFF.

The rearrangement joins TRBV29-1 to TRBJ1-2; TRBD1 agrees at 10 bases. V lost 2 bases, J lost 0 bases, and 6 bases stayed unmatched. The CDR3 has 16 residues. Germline CDR1 and CDR2: SQVTM and ANQGSEA. The chain's CDR3 is CSVESDRGRSNYGYTF. In DNA, the CDR3 is TGCAGCGTTGAATCGGACAGGGGGAGGTCTAACTATGGCTACACCTTC.

The J gene is TRBJ1-1, the V gene TRBV29-1, with D possibly being TRBD1 (6 bases). Germline V gene sequence: CDR1 SQVTM, CDR2 ANQGSEA. V was clipped by 5 bases and J by 1 base, with 14 bases between them. The CDR3 totals 14 residues. The CDR3 sequence is CSVFGQGRNTEAFF. The CDR3 nucleotides read TGCAGCGTTTTCGGCCAGGGGAGGAACACTGAAGCTTTCTTT.

The rearrangement links TRBV19 to TRBJ1-1; TRBD1 aligns across 7 bases. Unmatched junction bases numbered 6, after V lost 4 bases and J lost 7 bases. Per germline, CDR1 LNHDA and CDR2 SQIVND (reference sequence). The CDR3 extends over 13 amino acids. As DNA, the CDR3 is TGTGCCAGTAGTACTGCAGGGGGATATGAAGCTTTCTTT. This encodes CASSTAGGYEAFF.

CDR3 region: CSVEVAGFYGYTF. Here the CDR3 DNA reads TGCAGCGTTGAAGTTGCAGGATTCTATGGCTACACCTTC. The genes are TRBV29-1 and TRBJ1-2; D not resolved. There are 13 residues in the CDR3. V dropped 1 base and J dropped 4 bases, with 10 bases sitting between them. Germline CDR1 and CDR2: SQVTM and ANQGSEA.

This clonotype is a singleton in its sample. V is TRBV24-1 and J is TRBJ2-2, with 7 bases matching TRBD1. Losses at the gene ends were 4 bases for V and 1 base for J; bases not matched to a gene: 5. From germline, CDR1 is KGHDR and CDR2 SFDVKD. CDR3 size: 16 residues. Here the CDR3 reads CATSEPWTGNTGELFF. Written as DNA, the CDR3 is TGTGCCACCAGTGAACCTTGGACAGGGAACACCGGGGAGCTGTTTTTT.

In its sample, this clonotype was seen many times. The chain uses TRBV7-8 and TRBJ1-2; a weak D match, TRBD1 (6 bases). The CDR3 consists of 15 residues. Trimming removed 5 bases from V and 4 bases from J, with 17 bases in between. Germline CDR1 is SGHVS and CDR2 is FQNEAQ. The CDR3 sequence is CASSRHETGLYGYTF. The CDR3 DNA reads TGTGCCAGCAGCCGACACGAGACAGGCCTCTATGGCTACACCTTC.

The CDR3 DNA reads TGTGCCAGCAGCCAAATCGACAGGGGCGAGACCCAGTACTTC. It is translated as CASSQIDRGETQYF. V is TRBV14 and J is TRBJ2-5, with 8 bases lining up with TRBD1. There are 14 residues in the CDR3. Germline V gene data show CDR1 as SGHDN and CDR2 as FVKESK. V was pared by 2 bases and J by 5 bases, with 4 bases of the junction left unmatched. Variable domain in full (rest from reference TRBV14 and TRBJ2-5): EAGVTQFPSHSVIEKGQTVTLRCDPISGHDNLYWYRRVMGKEIKFLLHFVKESKQDESGMPNNRFLAERTGGTYSTLKVQPAELEDSGVYFCASSQIDRGETQYFGPGTRLLVL.

Ten or more counts support this clonotype. The chain uses TRBV5-5 and TRBJ2-5; 8 nucleotides match TRBD2. The CDR3 consists of 16 residues. The trim removed 4 bases at V and 3 bases at J, leaving 11 bases unmatched. Germline values: CDR1 SGHKS, CDR2 YYEKEE (reference sequence). The CDR3 nucleotides are TGTGCCAGCAGCCCACTAGCCGGGAGGGCAAAAGAGACCCAGTACTTC. It encodes CASSPLAGRAKETQYF.

The sample holds many counts of this clonotype. The chain couples TRBV11-2 to TRBJ2-7; TRBD2 agrees at 13 bases. The CDR3 is made up of 18 amino acids. V was pared by 4 bases and J by 3 bases, with 12 bases of the junction left unmatched. Germline V gene lookup returns CDR1 SGHAT and CDR2 FQNNGV. As DNA, the CDR3 is TGTGCCAGCAGCTCCGAACGGAGGACTAGCGGGAGATTCTACGAGCAGTACTTC. Protein sequence: CASSSERRTSGRFYEQYF.

The chain links TRBV24-1 to TRBJ1-2; perhaps TRBD1 as D (5 bases). The CDR3 loop spans 12 amino acids. Germline loops: CDR1 KGHDR, CDR2 SFDVKD. The V end was cut by 5 bases, the J end by 2 bases, with 5 bases between. The CDR3 protein is CATSGGNYGYTF. The CDR3 region has the DNA TGTGCCACCAGTGGGGGCAACTATGGCTACACCTTC.

V gene TRBV20-1 combines with J gene TRBJ2-3; 10 nucleotides line up with TRBD1. Trimming took 6 bases from V and 7 from J; bases not matched to a gene: 13. Looked up from germline, CDR1 is DFQATT and CDR2 is SNEGSKA (reference sequence). This CDR3 has 15 amino acids. The CDR3 loop is CSARLPGQGMYTQYF. The CDR3 DNA sequence: TGCAGTGCCAGGTTACCGGGACAGGGGATGTATACGCAGTATTTT.

This clonotype was recorded many times. The V and J genes are TRBV2 and TRBJ1-2; the D gene is possibly TRBD1 (5 bases). The CDR3 contains 15 residues. Trimming stripped 8 bases from V and 1 base from J, with 17 bases between. The V gene's germline CDR1 is SNHLY and CDR2 FYNNEI. The CDR3 is CASAGGGYYNYGYTF. The CDR3, as DNA: TGTGCCAGCGCAGGCGGGGGATACTATAACTATGGCTACACCTTC. The full variable domain, in which reference TRBV2 and TRBJ1-2 provide the parts outside the CDR3, is EPEVTQTPSHQVTQMGQEVILRCVPISNHLYFYWYRQILGQKVEFLVSFYNNEISEKSEIFDDQFSVERPDGSNFTLKIRSTKLEDSAMYFCASAGGGYYNYGYTFGSGTRLTVV.